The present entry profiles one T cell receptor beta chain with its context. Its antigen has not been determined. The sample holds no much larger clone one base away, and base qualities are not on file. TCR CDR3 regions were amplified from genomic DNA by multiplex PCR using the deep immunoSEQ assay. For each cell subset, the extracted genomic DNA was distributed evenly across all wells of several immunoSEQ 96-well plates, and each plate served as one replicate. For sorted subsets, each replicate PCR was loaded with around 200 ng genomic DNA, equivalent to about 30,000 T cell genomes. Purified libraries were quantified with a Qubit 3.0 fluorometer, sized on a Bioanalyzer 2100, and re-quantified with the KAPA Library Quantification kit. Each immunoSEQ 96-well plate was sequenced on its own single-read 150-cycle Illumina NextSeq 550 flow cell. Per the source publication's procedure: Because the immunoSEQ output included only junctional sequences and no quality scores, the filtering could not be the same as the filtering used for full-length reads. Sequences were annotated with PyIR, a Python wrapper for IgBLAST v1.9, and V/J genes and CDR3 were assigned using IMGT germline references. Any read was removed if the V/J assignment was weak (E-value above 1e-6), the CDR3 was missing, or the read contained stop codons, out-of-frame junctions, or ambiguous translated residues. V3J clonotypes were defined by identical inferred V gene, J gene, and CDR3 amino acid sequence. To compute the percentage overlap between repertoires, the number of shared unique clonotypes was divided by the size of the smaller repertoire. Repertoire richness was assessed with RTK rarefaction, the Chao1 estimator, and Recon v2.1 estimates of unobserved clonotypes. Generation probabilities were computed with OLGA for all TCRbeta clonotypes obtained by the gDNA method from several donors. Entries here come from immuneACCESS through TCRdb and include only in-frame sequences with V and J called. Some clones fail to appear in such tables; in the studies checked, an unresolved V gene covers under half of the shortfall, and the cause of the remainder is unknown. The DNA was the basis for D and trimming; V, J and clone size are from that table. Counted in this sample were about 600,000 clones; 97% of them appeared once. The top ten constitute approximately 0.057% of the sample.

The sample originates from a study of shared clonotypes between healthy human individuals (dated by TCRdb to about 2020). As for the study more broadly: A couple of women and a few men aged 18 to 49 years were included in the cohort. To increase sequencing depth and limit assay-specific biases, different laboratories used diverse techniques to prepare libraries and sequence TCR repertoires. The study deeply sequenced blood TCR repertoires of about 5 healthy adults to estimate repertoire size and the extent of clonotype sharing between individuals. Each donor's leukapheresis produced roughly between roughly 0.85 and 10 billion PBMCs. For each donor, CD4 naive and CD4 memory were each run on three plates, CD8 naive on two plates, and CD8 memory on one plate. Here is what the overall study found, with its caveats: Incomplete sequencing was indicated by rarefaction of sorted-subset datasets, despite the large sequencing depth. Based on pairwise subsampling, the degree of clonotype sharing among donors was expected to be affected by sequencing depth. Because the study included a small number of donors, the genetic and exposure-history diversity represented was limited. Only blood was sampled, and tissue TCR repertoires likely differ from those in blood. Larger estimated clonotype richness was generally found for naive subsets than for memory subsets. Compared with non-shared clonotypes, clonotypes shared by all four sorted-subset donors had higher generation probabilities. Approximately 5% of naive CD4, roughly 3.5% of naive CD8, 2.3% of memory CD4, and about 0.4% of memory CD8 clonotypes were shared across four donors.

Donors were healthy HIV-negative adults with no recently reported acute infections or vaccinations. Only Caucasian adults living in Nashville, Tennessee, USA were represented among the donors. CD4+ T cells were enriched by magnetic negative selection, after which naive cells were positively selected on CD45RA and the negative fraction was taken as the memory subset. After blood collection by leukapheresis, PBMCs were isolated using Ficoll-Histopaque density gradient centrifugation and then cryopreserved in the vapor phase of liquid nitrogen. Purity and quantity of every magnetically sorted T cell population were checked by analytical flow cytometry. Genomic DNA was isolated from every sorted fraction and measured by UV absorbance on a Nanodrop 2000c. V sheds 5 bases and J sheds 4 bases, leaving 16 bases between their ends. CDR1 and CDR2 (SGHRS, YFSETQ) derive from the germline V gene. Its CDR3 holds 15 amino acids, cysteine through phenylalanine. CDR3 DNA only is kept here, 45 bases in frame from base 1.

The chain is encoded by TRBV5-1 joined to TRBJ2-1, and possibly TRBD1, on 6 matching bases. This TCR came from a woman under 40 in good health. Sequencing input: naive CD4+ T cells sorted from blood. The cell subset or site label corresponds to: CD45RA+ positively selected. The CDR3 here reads CASSLQGELYNEQFF. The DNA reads TGCGCCAGCAGTTTACAGGGTGAGTTATACAATGAGCAGTTCTTC.